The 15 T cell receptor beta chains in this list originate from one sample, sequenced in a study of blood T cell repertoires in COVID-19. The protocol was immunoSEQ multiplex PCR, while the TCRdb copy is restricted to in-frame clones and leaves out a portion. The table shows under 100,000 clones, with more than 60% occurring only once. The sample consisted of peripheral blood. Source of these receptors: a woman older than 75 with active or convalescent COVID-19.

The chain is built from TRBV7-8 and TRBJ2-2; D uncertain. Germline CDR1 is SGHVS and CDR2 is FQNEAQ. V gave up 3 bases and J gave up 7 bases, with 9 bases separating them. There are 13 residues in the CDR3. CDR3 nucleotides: TGTGCCAGCAGCTTCCTAGTTGGCGGGGAGCTGTTTTTT. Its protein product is CASSFLVGGELFF. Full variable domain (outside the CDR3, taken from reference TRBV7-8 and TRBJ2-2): GAGVSQSPRYKVAKRGQDVALRCDPISGHVSLFWYQQALGQGPEFLTYFQNEAQLDKSGLPSDRFFAERPEGSVSTLKIQRTQQEDSAVYLCASSFLVGGELFFGEGSRLTVL.

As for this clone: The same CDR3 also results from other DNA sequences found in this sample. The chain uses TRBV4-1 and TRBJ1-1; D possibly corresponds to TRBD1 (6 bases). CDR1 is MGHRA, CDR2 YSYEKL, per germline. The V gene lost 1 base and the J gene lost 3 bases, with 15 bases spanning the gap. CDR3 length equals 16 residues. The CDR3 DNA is TGCGCCAGCAGCCAAGGCGGGGGGAGGGGGTACACTGAAGCTTTCTTT. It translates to CASSQGGGRGYTEAFF.

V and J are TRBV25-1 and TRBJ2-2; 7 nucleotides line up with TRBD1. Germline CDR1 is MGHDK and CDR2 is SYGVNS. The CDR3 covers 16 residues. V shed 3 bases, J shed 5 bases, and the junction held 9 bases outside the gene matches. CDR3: CASSDTSGQTTGELFF. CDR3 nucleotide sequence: TGTGCCAGCAGTGACACATCGGGACAGACGACCGGGGAGCTGTTTTTT.

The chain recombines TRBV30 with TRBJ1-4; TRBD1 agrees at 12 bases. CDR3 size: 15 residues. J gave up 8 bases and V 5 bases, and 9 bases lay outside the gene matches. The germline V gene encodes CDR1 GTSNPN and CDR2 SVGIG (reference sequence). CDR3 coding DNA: TGTGCCTGGTCCCACGGGACAGGGGGCGAGGAAAAACTGTTTTTT. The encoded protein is CAWSHGTGGEEKLFF.

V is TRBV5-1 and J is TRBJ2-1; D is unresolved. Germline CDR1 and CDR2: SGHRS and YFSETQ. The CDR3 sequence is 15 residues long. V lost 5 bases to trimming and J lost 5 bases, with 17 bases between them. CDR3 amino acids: CASRVEVALDNEQFF. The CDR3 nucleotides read TGCGCCAGCAGGGTAGAGGTGGCCTTGGACAATGAGCAGTTCTTC.

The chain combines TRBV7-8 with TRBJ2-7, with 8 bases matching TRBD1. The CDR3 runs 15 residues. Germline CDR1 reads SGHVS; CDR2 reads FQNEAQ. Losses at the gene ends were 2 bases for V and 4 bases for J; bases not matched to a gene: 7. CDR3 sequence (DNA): TGTGCCAGCAGCTTAACAGGACAGGGATCGTACGAGCAGTACTTC. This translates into CASSLTGQGSYEQYF.

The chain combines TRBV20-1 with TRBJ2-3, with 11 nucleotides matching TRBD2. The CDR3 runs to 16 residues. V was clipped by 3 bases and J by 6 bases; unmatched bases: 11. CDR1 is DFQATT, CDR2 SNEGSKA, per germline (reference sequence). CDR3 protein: CSASPKLAGDPDTQYF. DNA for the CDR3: TGCAGTGCTAGTCCCAAACTAGCGGGGGACCCGGATACGCAGTATTTT.

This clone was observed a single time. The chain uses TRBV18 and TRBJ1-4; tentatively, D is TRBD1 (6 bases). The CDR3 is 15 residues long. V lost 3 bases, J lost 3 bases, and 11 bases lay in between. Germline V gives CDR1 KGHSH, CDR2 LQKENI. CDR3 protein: CASSPRTASNEKLFF. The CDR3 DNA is TGTGCCAGCTCACCGAGGACAGCCTCTAATGAAAAACTGTTTTTT.

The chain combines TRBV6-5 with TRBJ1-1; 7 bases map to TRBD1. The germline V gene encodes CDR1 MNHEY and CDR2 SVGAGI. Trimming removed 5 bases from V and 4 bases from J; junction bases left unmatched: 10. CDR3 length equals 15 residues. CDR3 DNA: TGTGCCAGCAGTCCCCTAAACAGGGGTGCCACTGAAGCTTTCTTT. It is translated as CASSPLNRGATEAFF.

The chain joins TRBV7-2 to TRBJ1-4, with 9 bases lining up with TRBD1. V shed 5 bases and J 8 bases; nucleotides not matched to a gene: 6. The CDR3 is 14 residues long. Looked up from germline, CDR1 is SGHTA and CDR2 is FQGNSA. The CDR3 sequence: CASSKRDRAEKLFF. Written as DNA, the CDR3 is TGTGCCAGCAGCAAACGGGACAGGGCCGAAAAACTGTTTTTT.

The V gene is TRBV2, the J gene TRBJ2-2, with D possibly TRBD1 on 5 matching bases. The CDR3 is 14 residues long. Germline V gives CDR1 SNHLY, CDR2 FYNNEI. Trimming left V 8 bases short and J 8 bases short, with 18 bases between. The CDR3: CASLRGHGKGELFF. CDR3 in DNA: TGTGCCAGCCTAAGAGGACATGGAAAGGGGGAGCTGTTTTTT.

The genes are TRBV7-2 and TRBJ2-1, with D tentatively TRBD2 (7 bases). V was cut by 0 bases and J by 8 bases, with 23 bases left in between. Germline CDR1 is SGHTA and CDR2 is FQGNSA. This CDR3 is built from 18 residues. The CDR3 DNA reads TGTGCCAGCAGCTTAGCTAGGGGGGGAACAGCGTCGATTCATGAGCAGTTCTTC. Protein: CASSLARGGTASIHEQFF.

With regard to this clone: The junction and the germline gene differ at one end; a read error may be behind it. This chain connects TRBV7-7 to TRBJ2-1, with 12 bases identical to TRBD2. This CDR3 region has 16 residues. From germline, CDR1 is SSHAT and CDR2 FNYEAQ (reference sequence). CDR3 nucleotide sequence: TGTGCTAGCAGCTTAGAAGGACTAGCGGGGAACAATGAGCAGTTCTTC. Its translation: CASSLEGLAGNNEQFF.

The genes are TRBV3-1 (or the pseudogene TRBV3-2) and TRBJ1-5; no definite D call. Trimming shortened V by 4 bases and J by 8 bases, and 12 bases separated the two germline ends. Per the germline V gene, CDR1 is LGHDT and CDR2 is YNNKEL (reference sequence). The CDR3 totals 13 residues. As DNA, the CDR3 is TGTGCCAGCAGCCTCGACCCGGGAGAGCCCCAGCATTTT. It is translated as CASSLDPGEPQHF.

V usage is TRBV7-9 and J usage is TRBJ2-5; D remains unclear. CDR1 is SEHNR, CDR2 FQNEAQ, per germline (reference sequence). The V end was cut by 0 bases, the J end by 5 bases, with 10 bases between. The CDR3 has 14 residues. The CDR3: CASSLASIRETQYF. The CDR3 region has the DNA TGTGCCAGCAGCTTAGCGAGCATTCGGGAGACCCAGTACTTC.